Listed here are 10 T cell receptor beta chains from one sample, sequenced in a study of T cells in Graves' hyperthyroidism and ophthalmopathy. Amplification of TCR beta CDR3 regions used RNA as the template. TCR CDR3 regions were first amplified by RT-PCR with HTBI primers. TCRdb redid the calling of the multiplex PCR reads with MiXCR, one entry per CDR3 protein. The data hold 500,000 to 750,000 distinct CDR3 sequences, with approximately 44% observed a single time. The material sequenced was peripheral blood or thyroid tissue (not recorded which). The receptors were sampled from a young woman with Graves' hyperthyroidism.

The table lists this clonotype with many counts. CDR3 protein: CASSWERDTEAFF. Written as DNA, the CDR3 is TGCGCCAGCAGCTGGGAGCGGGACACTGAAGCTTTCTTT. The chain carries TRBV5-1 and TRBJ1-1, with unresolved D. CDR3 length: 13 residues. Germline V gene sequence: CDR1 SGHRS, CDR2 YFSETQ. Trimming removed 3 bases from V and 3 bases from J, with 9 bases in between.

The chain joins TRBV2 to TRBJ2-7; D call uncertain. The CDR3 covers 14 residues. Trimming shortened V by 5 bases and J by 2 bases, and 13 bases separated the two germline ends. The germline V gene encodes CDR1 SNHLY and CDR2 FYNNEI. The CDR3 nucleotides read TGTGCCAGCAGTTTCAGTGCGCCGGCCTACGAGCAGTACTTC. Protein product: CASSFSAPAYEQYF.

This clonotype was observed at least ten times. The chain uses TRBV15 and TRBJ2-7, with 8 bases aligning to TRBD1. Germline loops: CDR1 LNHNV, CDR2 YYDKDF (reference sequence). V lost 4 bases, J lost 5 bases, and 7 bases stayed unmatched. This CDR3 contains 14 residues. CDR3: CATSTGQGLHEQYF. The DNA for the CDR3 is TGTGCCACCAGCACCGGACAGGGTCTCCACGAGCAGTACTTC.

This rearrangement joins TRBV29-1 to TRBJ1-5; D gene unclear. Germline CDR1 SQVTM, CDR2 ANQGSEA. This CDR3 is built from 14 residues. Here the CDR3 reads CSYSSSGINQPQHF. The CDR3 DNA reads as TGCAGTTACTCGAGTTCCGGCATCAATCAGCCCCAGCATTTT.

This clonotype was recorded a few times. This chain connects TRBV7-3 to TRBJ2-3, with D perhaps TRBD2 (5 bases). V was pared by 5 bases and J by 0 bases, with 12 bases between. This CDR3 region has 15 residues. Germline values: CDR1 SGHTA, CDR2 FQGTGA. The CDR3 loop reads CASSRVAQSTDTQYF. The DNA for the CDR3 is TGTGCCAGCAGCCGAGTAGCGCAGAGCACAGATACGCAGTATTTT. Supplemented by reference TRBV7-3 and TRBJ2-3, the full variable domain reads GAGVSQTPSNKVTEKGKYVELRCDPISGHTALYWYRQSLGQGPEFLIYFQGTGAADDSGLPNDRFFAVRPEGSVSTLKIQRTERGDSAVYLCASSRVAQSTDTQYFGPGTRLTVL.

This clonotype was observed at least ten times. The chain couples TRBV7-3 to TRBJ1-1; 7 nucleotides align to TRBD1. The J segment lost 1 base and the V segment lost 5 bases, leaving 7 bases of the junction unmatched. CDR3 size: 15 residues. Germline loops: CDR1 SGHTA, CDR2 FQGTGA. The CDR3 DNA reads TGTGCCAGCAGCGTTCGGACAGGCGAGAACACTGAAGCTTTCTTT. Translation: CASSVRTGENTEAFF.

The genes are TRBV11-2 and TRBJ2-3; D call uncertain. Trimming removed 6 bases from V and 3 bases from J, with 7 bases in between. Germline values: CDR1 SGHAT, CDR2 FQNNGV. The CDR3 is 12 residues long. The CDR3 bases are TGTGCCAGCAGTCAAGTGACAGATACGCAGTATTTT. Translating it yields CASSQVTDTQYF.

This clonotype was detected a few times. The rearrangement joins TRBV5-8 to TRBJ1-5; 12 bases agree with TRBD1. Trimming removed 3 bases from V and 7 bases from J; junction bases left unmatched: 5. The germline CDR1 and CDR2 sequences are SGHTS and YDEGEE. CDR3 length: 15 amino acids. CDR3 bases: TGTGCCAGCAGCTCCGGGACAGGGGGCGAACAGCCCCAGCATTTT. It translates to CASSSGTGGEQPQHF.

This clonotype has at least ten counts. The chain links TRBV4-1 to TRBJ1-6, with D unresolved. The V and J ends lost 2 bases and 9 bases respectively, with 8 bases between them. The CDR3 consists of 13 residues. Germline V gives CDR1 MGHRA, CDR2 YSYEKL. The CDR3 DNA reads as TGCGCCAGCAGCCAAAAAGGCGCTTCACCCCTCCACTTT. Translating gives CASSQKGASPLHF.

This clonotype was observed many times. This rearrangement joins TRBV4-3 to TRBJ1-3; D gene unclear. V lost 4 bases and J lost 0, with 10 bases in between. Looked up from germline, CDR1 is LGHNA and CDR2 is YSLEER. This CDR3 has 15 amino acids. CDR3 sequence: CASSRGLGSGNTIYF. CDR3 nucleotide sequence: TGCGCCAGCAGCCGCGGGCTCGGCTCTGGAAACACCATATATTTT.